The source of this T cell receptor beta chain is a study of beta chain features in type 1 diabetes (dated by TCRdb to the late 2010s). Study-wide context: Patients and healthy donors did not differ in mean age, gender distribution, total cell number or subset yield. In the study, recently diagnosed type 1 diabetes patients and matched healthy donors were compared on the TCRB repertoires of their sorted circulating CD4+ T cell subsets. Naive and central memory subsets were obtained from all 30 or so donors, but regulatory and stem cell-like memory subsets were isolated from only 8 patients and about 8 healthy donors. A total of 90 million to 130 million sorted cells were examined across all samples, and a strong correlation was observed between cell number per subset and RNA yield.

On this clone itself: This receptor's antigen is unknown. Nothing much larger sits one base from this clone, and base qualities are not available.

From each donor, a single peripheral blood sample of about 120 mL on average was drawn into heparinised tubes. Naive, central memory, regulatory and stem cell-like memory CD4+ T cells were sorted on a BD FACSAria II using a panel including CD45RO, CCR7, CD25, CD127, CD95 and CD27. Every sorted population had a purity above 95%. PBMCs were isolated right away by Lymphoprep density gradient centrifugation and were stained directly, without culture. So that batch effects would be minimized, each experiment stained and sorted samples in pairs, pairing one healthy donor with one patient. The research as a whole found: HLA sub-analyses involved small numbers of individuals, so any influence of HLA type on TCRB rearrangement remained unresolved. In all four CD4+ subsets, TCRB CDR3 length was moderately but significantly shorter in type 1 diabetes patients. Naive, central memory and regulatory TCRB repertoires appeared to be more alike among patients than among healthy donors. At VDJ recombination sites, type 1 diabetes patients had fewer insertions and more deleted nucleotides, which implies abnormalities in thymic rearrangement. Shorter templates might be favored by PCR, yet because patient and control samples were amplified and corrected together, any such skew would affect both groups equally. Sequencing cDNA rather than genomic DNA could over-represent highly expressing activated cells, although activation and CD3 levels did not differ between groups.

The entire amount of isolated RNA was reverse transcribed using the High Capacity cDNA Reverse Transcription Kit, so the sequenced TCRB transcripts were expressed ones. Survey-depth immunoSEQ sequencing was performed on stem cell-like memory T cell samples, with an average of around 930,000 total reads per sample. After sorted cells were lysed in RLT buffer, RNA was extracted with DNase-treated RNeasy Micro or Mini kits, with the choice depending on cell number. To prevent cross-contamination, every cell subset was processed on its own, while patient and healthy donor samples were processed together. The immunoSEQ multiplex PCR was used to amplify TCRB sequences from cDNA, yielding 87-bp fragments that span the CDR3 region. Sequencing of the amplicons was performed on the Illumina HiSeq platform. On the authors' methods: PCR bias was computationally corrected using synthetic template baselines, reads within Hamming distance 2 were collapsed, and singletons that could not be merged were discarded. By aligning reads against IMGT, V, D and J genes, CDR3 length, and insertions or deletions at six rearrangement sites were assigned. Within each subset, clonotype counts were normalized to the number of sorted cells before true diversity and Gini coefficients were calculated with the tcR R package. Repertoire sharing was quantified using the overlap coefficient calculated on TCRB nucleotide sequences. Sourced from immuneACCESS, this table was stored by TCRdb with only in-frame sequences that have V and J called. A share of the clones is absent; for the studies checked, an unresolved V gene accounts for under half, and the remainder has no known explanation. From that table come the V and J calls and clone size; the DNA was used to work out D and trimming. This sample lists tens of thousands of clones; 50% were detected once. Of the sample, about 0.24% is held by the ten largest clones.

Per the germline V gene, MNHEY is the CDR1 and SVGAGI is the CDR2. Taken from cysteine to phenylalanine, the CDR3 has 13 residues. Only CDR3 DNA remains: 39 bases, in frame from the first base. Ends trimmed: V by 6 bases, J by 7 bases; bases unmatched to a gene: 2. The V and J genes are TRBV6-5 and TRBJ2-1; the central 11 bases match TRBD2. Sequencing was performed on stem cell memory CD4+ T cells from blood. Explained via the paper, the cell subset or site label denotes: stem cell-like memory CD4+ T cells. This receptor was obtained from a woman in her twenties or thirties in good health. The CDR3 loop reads CASRLAGGNEQFF. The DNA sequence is TGTGCCAGCAGGCTAGCGGGAGGTAATGAGCAGTTCTTC.